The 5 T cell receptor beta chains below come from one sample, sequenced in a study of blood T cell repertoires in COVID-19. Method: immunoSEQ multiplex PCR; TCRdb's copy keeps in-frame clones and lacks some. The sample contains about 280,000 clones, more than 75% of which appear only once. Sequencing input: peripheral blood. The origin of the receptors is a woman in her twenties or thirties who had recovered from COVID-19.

The CDR3 nucleotides are TGTGCCAGCGGCAACAATGAGCAGTTCTTC. This translates into CASGNNEQFF. V is TRBV3-1 (or the pseudogene TRBV3-2) and J is TRBJ2-1, with D uncertain. CDR3 size: 10 residues. Germline V lookup: CDR1 LGHDT, CDR2 YNNKEL (reference sequence). Trimming removed 8 bases at V and 5 bases at J, with 4 bases between.

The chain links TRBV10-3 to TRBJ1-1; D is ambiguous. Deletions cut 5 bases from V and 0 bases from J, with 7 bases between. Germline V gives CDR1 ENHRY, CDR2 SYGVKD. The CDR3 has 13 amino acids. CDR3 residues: CAISPILNTEAFF. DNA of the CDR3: TGTGCCATCAGTCCCATTTTGAACACTGAAGCTTTCTTT.

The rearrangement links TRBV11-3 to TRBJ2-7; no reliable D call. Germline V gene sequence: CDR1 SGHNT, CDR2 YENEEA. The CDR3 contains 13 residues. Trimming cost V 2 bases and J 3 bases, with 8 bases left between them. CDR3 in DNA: TGTGCCAGCAGCTTAAATTCAGTCTACGAGCAGTACTTC. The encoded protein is CASSLNSVYEQYF.

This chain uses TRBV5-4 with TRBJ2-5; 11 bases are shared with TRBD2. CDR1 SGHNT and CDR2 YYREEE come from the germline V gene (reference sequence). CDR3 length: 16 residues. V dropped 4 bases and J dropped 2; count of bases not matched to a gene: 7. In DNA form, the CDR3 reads TGTGCCAGCAGCCCCGGGACTAGCGGAAAACAAGAGACCCAGTACTTC. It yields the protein CASSPGTSGKQETQYF.

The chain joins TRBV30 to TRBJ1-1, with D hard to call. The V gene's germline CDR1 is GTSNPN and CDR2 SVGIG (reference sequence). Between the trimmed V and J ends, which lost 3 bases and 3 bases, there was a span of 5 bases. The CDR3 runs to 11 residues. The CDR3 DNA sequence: TGTGCCTGGAGAGAGGACACTGAAGCTTTCTTT. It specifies CAWREDTEAFF.